These 14 T cell receptor beta chains originate from one sample sequenced in a study of Graves' ophthalmopathy and Graves' hyperthyroidism. Investigators amplified TCR beta CDR3 regions from RNA transcripts. RT-PCR in the first round used HTBI primers; a second-round multiplex PCR followed. TCRdb processed the multiplex PCR reads anew with MiXCR; each CDR3 protein has one entry. This sample carries around 400,000 distinct CDR3 sequences, roughly 21% of them seen once, and the ten largest clones take 2.5% to 3%. The sample comprised peripheral blood. These receptors were obtained from a woman aged 18-29 years with stable Graves' hyperthyroidism.

The CDR3 loop is CASSLGIAGNTIYF. The CDR3 coding sequence is TGTGCCAGCTCACTTGGAATAGCTGGAAACACCATATATTTT. The chain is built from TRBV18 and TRBJ1-3; no definite D call. Germline V gives CDR1 KGHSH, CDR2 LQKENI. This CDR3 spans 14 amino acids. With 4 bases removed from V and 2 bases from J, the gap between germline ends came to 9 bases.

There are many counts of this clonotype. The J gene is TRBJ1-1, the V gene TRBV27; D ambiguous. CDR1 is MNHEY, CDR2 SMNVEV, per germline (reference sequence). The V end was cut by 2 bases, the J end by 1 base, with 8 bases between. The CDR3 totals 14 residues. CDR3 in amino acids: CASSLISRNTEAFF. In DNA form, the CDR3 reads TGTGCCAGCAGTTTAATCTCCCGGAACACTGAAGCTTTCTTT.

This clonotype has a count of ten or more. The CDR3 sequence: CASSNSGQKNQPQHF. CDR3 nucleotide sequence: TGTGCCAGCAGCAATTCCGGACAGAAGAATCAGCCCCAGCATTTT. V and J are TRBV25-1 and TRBJ1-5; weak D call: TRBD1 (6 bases). V was cut by 6 bases and J by 4 bases, with 16 bases left in between. The CDR3 runs 15 residues. Germline CDR1 is MGHDK and CDR2 is SYGVNS.

Many counts were recorded for this clonotype. CDR3 in DNA: TGTGCCAGCAGCGCCCTTCTAGCGGGAGTGGAAGAGCAGTACTTC. Protein product: CASSALLAGVEEQYF. The chain employs TRBV7-9 and TRBJ2-7; 10 bases fit TRBD2. The germline CDR1 and CDR2 sequences are SEHNR and FQNEAQ (reference sequence). There are 15 residues in the CDR3. V dropped 5 bases and J dropped 7; count of bases not matched to a gene: 11.

This clonotype showed up many times. The rearrangement uses TRBV6-1 and TRBJ1-3; TRBD1 matches 7 bases. The CDR3 runs to 13 residues. V shed 7 bases, J shed 4 bases, and the junction held 4 bases outside the gene matches. Germline V gene sequence: CDR1 MNHNS, CDR2 SASEGT. The CDR3 reads CASTTGQGNTIYF. CDR3 DNA: TGTGCCAGCACCACGGGACAGGGAAACACCATATATTTT.

Notes on this clonotype: An end of the junction differs from the germline gene, which may be a read error. The rearrangement uses TRBV6-1 and TRBJ1-5, with D perhaps matching TRBD1 (6 bases). Germline CDR1 and CDR2: MNHNS and SASEGT. The CDR3 extends over 11 amino acids. The CDR3 is CASSGGQSQHF. The CDR3 DNA sequence: TGTGCCAGCAGTGGAGGACAGTCCCAACATTTT.

This clonotype was seen only a few times. The CDR3 sequence is CAWTTGGRNTIYF. CDR3 DNA: TGTGCCTGGACGACAGGGGGCCGAAACACCATATATTTT. The rearrangement links TRBV30 to TRBJ1-3, with 10 nucleotides matching TRBD1. This CDR3 is built from 13 residues. Germline values: CDR1 GTSNPN, CDR2 SVGIG (reference sequence). V lost 4 bases and J lost 5; bases outside the gene matches: 2.

The chain has TRBV20-1 and TRBJ1-5; D call uncertain. The length of the CDR3 is 16 residues. V was pared by 3 bases and J by 4 bases, with 19 bases between. Germline V gene data show CDR1 as DFQATT and CDR2 as SNEGSKA (reference sequence). The CDR3 loop reads CSASLTLTKNNQPQHF. Here the CDR3 DNA reads TGCAGTGCTAGTTTGACGCTCACAAAAAATAATCAGCCCCAGCATTTT.

This clonotype was counted a few times. This chain uses TRBV6-5 with TRBJ1-1, with D maybe TRBD1 (6 bases). Germline V CDR1 and CDR2: MNHEY, SVGAGI. V was trimmed by 2 bases and J by 1 base, leaving 8 bases between them. The CDR3 is 14 residues long. The CDR3 region has the DNA TGTGCCAGCAGTTACGAGGGGGAGAACACTGAAGCTTTCTTT. This gives the protein CASSYEGENTEAFF.

This clonotype was seen ten or more times. V and J are TRBV2 and TRBJ2-2; a weak D match, TRBD2 (6 bases). CDR3 length: 15 residues. In germline, CDR1 is SNHLY, CDR2 FYNNEI. The V end lost 7 bases, the J end lost 2 bases, and 14 bases lay between the germline ends. CDR3 region: CASTGGTANTGELFF. In nucleotides, the CDR3 is TGTGCCAGCACTGGAGGGACTGCAAACACCGGGGAGCTGTTTTTT.

V is TRBV28 and J is TRBJ1-5; TRBD1 might be the D (6 bases). The CDR3 runs to 15 residues. Germline CDR1 is MDHEN and CDR2 is SYDVKM. The ends were cut back, 2 bases at V and 6 bases at J, with 14 bases in the middle. CDR3 loop: CASSLDDRKRQPQHF. CDR3 sequence (DNA): TGTGCCAGCAGTTTAGACGACAGGAAGCGTCAGCCCCAGCATTTT.

This clonotype was observed at least ten times. CDR3 nucleotide sequence: TGCGCCAGCGCTCCCATGGCAGGGGTGGGCGAGCAGTACTTC. Translation gives CASAPMAGVGEQYF. V gene TRBV10-1 combines with J gene TRBJ2-7; D might be TRBD1 (6 bases). The CDR3 is 14 residues long. CDR1 and CDR2 (germline): WNHNN, SYGVQD (reference sequence). Trimming removed 8 bases from V and 6 bases from J, with 20 bases in between.

In this sample, this clonotype turned up many times. This chain joins TRBV20-1 and TRBJ1-2; D is perhaps TRBD1 (5 bases). The CDR3 sequence is 13 residues long. V shed 7 bases and J shed 1 base, with 13 bases lying between them. CDR1 and CDR2 (germline): DFQATT, SNEGSKA (reference sequence). The CDR3 DNA reads as TGCAGTGTAGCCGGGGGTCTTAACTATGGCTACACCTTC. Its protein product is CSVAGGLNYGYTF.

This clonotype was seen at least ten times. The CDR3: CASSDGAKNIQYF. The CDR3, as DNA: TGTGCCAGCAGTGATGGGGCCAAAAACATTCAGTACTTC. The V call is TRBV28, the J call TRBJ2-4; D is undetermined. Germline V gives CDR1 MDHEN, CDR2 SYDVKM. The CDR3 runs 13 residues. Trimming removed 5 bases at V and 1 base at J, with 6 bases between.